One sample yielded the 26 T cell receptor beta chains listed below, sequenced in a study of CD8 T cells in Susac syndrome. RNA, at about 0.5 to 1 ug, was reverse transcribed with random hexamers. TCRdb passed the immunoSEQ multiplex PCR reads through MiXCR, listing each CDR3 protein once. The table includes approximately 180,000 distinct CDR3 sequences, more than 90% detected once. The sample was CD4+ T cells from PBMCs. These receptor sequences come from a human donor with multiple sclerosis.

The genes are TRBV27 and TRBJ2-7; D perhaps matches TRBD1 (5 bases). Trimming took off 11 bases at V and 3 bases at J, with 14 bases between the two ends. There are 12 residues in the CDR3. Germline CDR1 MNHEY, CDR2 SMNVEV (reference sequence). Here the CDR3 reads CASGKGIYEQYF. The CDR3 DNA reads TGTGCCTCCGGAAAGGGGATCTACGAGCAGTACTTC.

The count of this clonotype is one. The chain has TRBV30 and TRBJ1-5; 8 positions match TRBD1. The CDR3 contains 15 residues. Germline-derived CDR1 and CDR2 are GTSNPN and SVGIG (reference sequence). Germline trimming cut 5 bases from V and 6 bases from J; bases unmatched to any gene: 12. CDR3 loop: CAWERSGGPGQPQHF. The CDR3 coding sequence is TGTGCCTGGGAGAGGTCAGGGGGCCCGGGTCAGCCCCAGCATTTT.

The chain is built from TRBV20-1 and TRBJ2-1; 14 bases agree with TRBD2. There are 14 residues in the CDR3. Trimming at V came to 6 bases and at J to 8 bases, leaving 6 bases not matched to a gene. Germline CDR1 DFQATT, CDR2 SNEGSKA (reference sequence). DNA for the CDR3: TGCAGTGCGAGACTAGCGGGGGGGCTCTATGAGCAGTTCTTC. Translated, it gives CSARLAGGLYEQFF.

The chain uses TRBV20-1 and TRBJ2-7; 8 bases match TRBD2. Germline CDR1 and CDR2: DFQATT and SNEGSKA (reference sequence). The CDR3 is 14 residues long. With 3 bases clipped from V and 5 bases from J, the junction kept 9 bases outside the gene matches. Written as DNA, the CDR3 is TGCAGTGCTAGGGAGACGGGGGGGCGCCACGAGCAGTACTTC. Its translation is CSARETGGRHEQYF.

The chain recombines TRBV14 with TRBJ2-6; 9 bases fit TRBD1. This CDR3 has 17 residues. V lost 5 bases, J lost 2 bases, and 7 bases stayed unmatched. In germline, CDR1 is SGHDN, CDR2 FVKESK. CDR3 in amino acids: CASSEDRGSAGANVLTF. CDR3 coding DNA: TGTGCCAGCAGCGAGGACAGGGGTTCGGCTGGGGCCAACGTCCTGACTTTC.

V gene TRBV2 combines with J gene TRBJ2-3; D remains ambiguous. V lost 1 base and J lost 1, with 6 bases in between. The germline V gene has CDR1 SNHLY and CDR2 FYNNEI. CDR3 length: 14 amino acids. CDR3 residues: CASSEGGGTDTQYF. CDR3 DNA: TGTGCCAGCAGTGAAGGAGGCGGCACAGATACGCAGTATTTT.

This sequence joins TRBV3-1 and TRBJ2-3; D is possibly TRBD1 (6 bases). V was trimmed by 0 bases and J by 4 bases, leaving 20 bases between them. CDR1 and CDR2 from the germline V gene are LGHDT and YNNKEL (reference sequence). The CDR3 has 18 residues. CDR3 protein: CASSQDRWARGSPDTQYF. Here the CDR3 DNA reads TGTGCCAGCAGCCAAGATAGGTGGGCCAGGGGAAGTCCAGATACGCAGTATTTT.

In this sample, this clonotype turned up a few times. The chain combines TRBV12-3 or TRBV12-4 with TRBJ1-5, with 7 bases aligning to TRBD1. V lost 8 bases and J lost 2; bases outside the gene matches: 0. The CDR3 totals 12 residues. CDR3 DNA: TGTGCCAGCGGACAGGGCAATCAGCCCCAGCATTTT. Its translation: CASGQGNQPQHF.

This chain's CDR3 is CSATRGSGHNEQFF. CDR3 bases: TGCAGTGCTACGCGGGGTAGCGGACACAATGAGCAGTTCTTC. This chain uses TRBV20-1 with TRBJ2-1, with D perhaps TRBD2 (6 bases). Trimming left V 4 bases short and J 5 bases short, with 15 bases between. Germline CDR1 reads DFQATT; CDR2 reads SNEGSKA (reference sequence). This CDR3 is built from 14 residues.

This rearrangement joins TRBV30 to TRBJ2-7; D not resolved. Germline V gene data show CDR1 as GTSNPN and CDR2 as SVGIG (reference sequence). Deletions cut 0 bases from V and 0 bases from J, with 9 bases between. The CDR3 has 14 amino acids. The CDR3 loop reads CAWSVGGSSYEQYF. The CDR3 DNA is TGTGCCTGGAGTGTTGGCGGCAGCTCCTACGAGCAGTACTTC.

The chain carries TRBV5-4 and TRBJ2-1; 7 positions agree with TRBD1. The V segment lost 5 bases and the J segment 0 bases; nucleotides outside the gene matches: 8. The CDR3 loop spans 16 amino acids. The V gene's germline CDR1 is SGHNT and CDR2 YYREEE (reference sequence). The CDR3 sequence: CASSKRDRSSYNEQFF. The CDR3 DNA sequence: TGTGCCAGCAGTAAACGGGACAGAAGCTCCTACAATGAGCAGTTCTTC.

The DNA of the CDR3 is TGCAGTGCTAGAGATCCGCAGGCCGGGGAGACCCAGTACTTC. This encodes CSARDPQAGETQYF. The chain combines TRBV20-1 with TRBJ2-5; D is undetermined. Trimming cost V 0 bases and J 5 bases, with 13 bases left between them. The germline gives CDR1 DFQATT, CDR2 SNEGSKA (reference sequence). CDR3 length: 14 amino acids.

As DNA, the CDR3 is TGTGCCTGCCACGAGGGGGGGCGCACAGATACGCAGTATTTT. It codes for CACHEGGRTDTQYF. The chain recombines TRBV30 with TRBJ2-3, with D perhaps TRBD2 (7 bases). V dropped 6 bases and J dropped 1 base, with 14 bases sitting between them. The CDR3 spans 14 residues. The germline gives CDR1 GTSNPN, CDR2 SVGIG (reference sequence).

The J gene is TRBJ1-2, the V gene TRBV28; D not certain. The germline V and J ends were trimmed by 2 bases and 4 bases, with 14 bases remaining between them. The CDR3 loop spans 15 amino acids. Germline V gives CDR1 MDHEN, CDR2 SYDVKM. CDR3 nucleotide sequence: TGTGCCAGCAGTTTACGGGGTGTAGTGGGCTATGGCTACACCTTC. The encoded protein is CASSLRGVVGYGYTF.

The gene calls are TRBV19 and TRBJ1-1, with a possible D match to TRBD1 (5 bases). Trimming removed 0 bases at V and 4 bases at J, with 6 bases between. The germline gives CDR1 LNHDA, CDR2 SQIVND (reference sequence). This CDR3 has 13 amino acids. CDR3 nucleotides: TGTGCCAGTAGTATAGATGGGGGCACTGAAGCTTTCTTT. Translation gives CASSIDGGTEAFF.

The chain links TRBV30 to TRBJ1-2, with a weak D call TRBD1 (5 bases). The V end was cut by 3 bases, the J end by 4 bases, with 9 bases between. This CDR3 region has 12 residues. Germline values: CDR1 GTSNPN, CDR2 SVGIG (reference sequence). For the CDR3, the DNA is TGTGCCTGGAGGGGGACGAGCTATGGCTACACCTTC. This encodes CAWRGTSYGYTF.

The chain carries TRBV7-9 and TRBJ2-3; possibly TRBD2 for D (7 bases). V was clipped by 5 bases and J by 2 bases, with 17 bases between them. Germline CDR1 SEHNR, CDR2 FQNEAQ (reference sequence). The CDR3 runs to 16 residues. The CDR3: CASSIEGGPHTDTQYF. CDR3 bases: TGTGCCAGCAGCATAGAGGGGGGGCCCCACACAGATACGCAGTATTTT.

The chain carries TRBV7-9 and TRBJ2-7; the match to TRBD1 covers 10 bases. Losses at the gene ends were 5 bases for V and 5 bases for J; bases not matched to a gene: 12. The CDR3 loop spans 16 amino acids. Per germline, CDR1 SEHNR and CDR2 FQNEAQ (reference sequence). CDR3 nucleotides: TGTGCCAGCAGCCAGGGACAGGGGAGCGGTCTCGACGAGCAGTACTTC. Residues: CASSQGQGSGLDEQYF.

The rearrangement joins TRBV20-1 to TRBJ2-2, with D unclear. The CDR3 has 14 residues. The V end was cut by 4 bases, the J end by 4 bases, with 13 bases between. CDR1 DFQATT and CDR2 SNEGSKA come from the germline V gene (reference sequence). CDR3 DNA: TGCAGTGCTACCCCTTTAATCCCCACCGGGGAGCTGTTTTTT. Encoded protein: CSATPLIPTGELFF.

The chain carries TRBV13 and TRBJ2-7; 9 bases map to TRBD2. CDR3 length equals 14 residues. With 6 bases clipped from V and 1 base from J, the junction kept 4 bases outside the gene matches. Per the germline V gene, CDR1 is PRHDT and CDR2 is FYEKMQ (reference sequence). The CDR3 bases are TGTGCCAGCAGACGCGGGGGGGATTCCTACGAGCAGTACTTC. Its protein is CASRRGGDSYEQYF.

V usage is TRBV6-6 and J usage is TRBJ1-5; the D is unclear. The CDR3 is made up of 10 amino acids. CDR1 and CDR2 (germline): MNHNY, SVGAGI (reference sequence). The CDR3 nucleotides are TGTGGAAGTGGCAATCAGCCCCAGCATTTT. Translation: CGSGNQPQHF.

The V call is TRBV24-1, the J call TRBJ2-7; 7 positions match TRBD1. The junction had 10 bases not matched to a gene; V was cut back by 2 bases and J by 4 bases. This CDR3 is 16 amino acids long. The germline gives CDR1 KGHDR, CDR2 SFDVKD. The CDR3 protein is CATSDSQQGRHYEQYF. DNA for the CDR3: TGTGCCACCAGTGATTCACAACAGGGGCGGCATTACGAGCAGTACTTC.

CDR3 loop: CASSLAGGSGANVLTF. The CDR3 nucleotides read TGTGCCAGCAGCTTAGCCGGGGGTTCTGGGGCCAACGTCCTGACTTTC. The genes are TRBV7-6 and TRBJ2-6; a possible D gene is TRBD2 (6 bases). CDR3 size: 16 residues. Germline V gene sequence: CDR1 SGHVS, CDR2 FNYEAQ. V lost 0 bases and J 1 base, leaving 7 bases between the germline ends.

The chain recombines TRBV11-3 with TRBJ1-1; D is unclear. Germline lookup yields CDR1 SGHNT and CDR2 YENEEA. The CDR3 has 13 residues. Trimming took 0 bases from V and 6 from J, leaving 8 bases between them. The chain's CDR3 is CASSLDLVSEAFF. CDR3 DNA sequence: TGTGCCAGCAGCTTAGATTTGGTCTCTGAAGCTTTCTTT.

The gene calls are TRBV25-1 and TRBJ1-5; a possible D gene is TRBD1 (6 bases). The CDR3 sequence is 15 residues long. Deletions cut 2 bases from V and 3 bases from J, with 11 bases between. Looked up from germline, CDR1 is MGHDK and CDR2 is SYGVNS. The CDR3 region is CASSEAGAANQPQHF. The CDR3 DNA sequence: TGTGCCAGCAGTGAAGCGGGGGCCGCCAATCAGCCCCAGCATTTT.

The chain joins TRBV28 to TRBJ2-3, with D maybe TRBD2 (6 bases). Germline CDR1 and CDR2: MDHEN and SYDVKM. This CDR3 is 13 amino acids long. V was clipped by 6 bases and J by 1 base, with 8 bases between them. CDR3 in DNA: TGTGCCAGCAGAGCTAGCGGCACAGATACGCAGTATTTT. It encodes CASRASGTDTQYF. The full variable domain, completed using reference TRBV28 and TRBJ2-3, is DVKVTQSSRYLVKRTGEKVFLECVQDMDHENMFWYRQDPGLGLRLIYFSYDVKMKEKGDIPEGYSVSREKKERFSLILESASTNQTSMYLCASRASGTDTQYFGPGTRLTVL.